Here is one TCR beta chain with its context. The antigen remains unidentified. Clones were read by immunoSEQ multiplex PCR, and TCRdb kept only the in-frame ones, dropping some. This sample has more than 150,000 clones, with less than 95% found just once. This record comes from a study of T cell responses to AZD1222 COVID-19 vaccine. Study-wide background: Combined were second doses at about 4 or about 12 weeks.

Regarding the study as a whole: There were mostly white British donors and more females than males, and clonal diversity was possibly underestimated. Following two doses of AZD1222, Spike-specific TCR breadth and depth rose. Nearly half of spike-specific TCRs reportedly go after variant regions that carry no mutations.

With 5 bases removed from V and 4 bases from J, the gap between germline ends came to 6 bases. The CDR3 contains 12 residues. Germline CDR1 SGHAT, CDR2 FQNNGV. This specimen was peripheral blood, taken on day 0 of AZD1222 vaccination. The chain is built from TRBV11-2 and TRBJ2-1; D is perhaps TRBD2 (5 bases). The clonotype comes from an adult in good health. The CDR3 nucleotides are TGTGCCAGCAGCGAGGGATACAATGAGCAGTTCTTC. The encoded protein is CASSEGYNEQFF.